The clone carrying this T cell receptor beta chain was observed a handful of times. Its antigen is unidentified. Method: immunoSEQ multiplex PCR; TCRdb's copy keeps in-frame clones and lacks some. Of a few hundred thousand clones listed, 90% were seen once; the top ten hold 5% to 6.5%. CDR1 is SGHVS, CDR2 FQNEAQ, per germline. This CDR3 comprises 12 residues. The V gene lost 4 bases and the J gene lost 6 bases, with 9 bases spanning the gap. This sample's treatment: some 20 received Ad26.COV2.S at low or high dose, single or two shots; five or six received placebo; per-sample allocation not given. Day 63 following the first vaccine or placebo injection was when the samples were taken. This entry comes from a study of Ad26.COV2.S vaccination and SARS-CoV-2 variants. Study-wide background: Among those in the COV1001 Ad26.COV2.S trial arm was the donor.

Broader study findings: Comparability of non-spike TCR breadth was observed across vaccine and placebo recipients.

The chain combines TRBV7-8 with TRBJ1-1, with D perhaps TRBD1 (5 bases). Sequencing was performed on peripheral blood, taken in a trial of Ad26.COV2.S vaccine versus placebo. The TCR comes from a person aged 18 to 65 who received the Ad26.COV2.S COVID-19 vaccine or a placebo. The DNA for the CDR3 is TGTGCCAGCAGCTCGGGACTCCCTGAAGCTTTCTTT. Protein sequence: CASSSGLPEAFF.